These T cell receptor beta chains were read from a single sample in a study of shared clonotypes between healthy human individuals. TCRdb keeps only in-frame clones here, not all; method: immunoSEQ multiplex PCR. Counted here are approximately 810,000 clones, approximately 92% occurring once; the ten biggest clones make up more than 20%. Sequences were obtained from naive CD8+ T cells sorted from blood. The receptors were gathered from a man aged 30-40 years in good health. CDR3s include the opening cysteine and the closing phenylalanine or tryptophan. The D gene is left open where the match is weak. Rows may omit the clone size; those that give it use once, few, many or a size class.

v_call	d_call	clone_size	j_call	cdr3_aa	cdr3_nt
TRBV6-5	.	.	TRBJ2-7	CASRPLGFGTEQYF	TGTGCCAGCAGGCCCCTGGGCTTCGGGACCGAGCAGTACTTC
TRBV7-6	.	.	TRBJ2-7	CASSWDGPYEQYF	TGTGCCAGCAGCTGGGACGGACCCTACGAGCAGTACTTC
TRBV7-2	.	.	TRBJ1-3	CASRKAGNTIYF	TGTGCCAGCAGGAAGGCTGGAAACACCATATATTTT
TRBV19	TRBD1	.	TRBJ2-5	CASSININRDRRKTFDIETQYF	TGTGCCAGTAGTATAAACATAAACCGGGACAGGAGAAAGACTTTCGACATAGAGACCCAGTACTTC
TRBV7-6	TRBD1	.	TRBJ2-7	CASSFEIQGQGTYEQYF	TGTGCCAGCAGCTTCGAAATACAGGGGCAGGGGACCTACGAGCAGTACTTC
TRBV7-9	TRBD1	.	TRBJ1-5	CASSFGQAISNQPQHF	TGTGCCAGCAGCTTTGGACAGGCGATTAGCAATCAGCCCCAGCATTTT
TRBV5-4	TRBD1	.	TRBJ2-7	CASSLDRGVYEQYF	TGTGCCAGCAGCTTAGACAGGGGTGTTTACGAGCAGTACTTC
TRBV7-9	TRBD2	.	TRBJ2-2	CASRPSGRAFDGELFF	TGTGCCAGCAGACCTAGCGGGAGGGCTTTCGACGGGGAGCTGTTTTTT
TRBV4-1	.	once	TRBJ1-4	CASSQGSGGWGNEKLFF	TGCGCCAGCAGCCAAGGGAGTGGGGGTTGGGGGAATGAAAAACTGTTTTTT
TRBV7-2	.	.	TRBJ2-7	CASSPGYEQYF	TGTGCCAGCAGCCCCGGGTACGAGCAGTACTTC
TRBV6-1	.	once	TRBJ2-5	CASRSLAGGLQTQYF	TGTGCCAGCAGGTCCCTAGCCGGGGGATTGCAGACCCAGTACTTC
TRBV5-6	.	.	TRBJ2-2	CASSSGSPSHGELFF	TGTGCCAGCAGCTCCGGGTCCCCCTCCCACGGGGAGCTGTTTTTT
TRBV27	.	.	TRBJ2-7	CASSSYRADYEQYF	TGTGCCAGCAGTTCGTACAGGGCGGACTACGAGCAGTACTTC
TRBV7-3	TRBD1	.	TRBJ2-2	CASGTGTGMNTGELFF	TGTGCCAGTGGAACGGGGACAGGGATGAACACCGGGGAGCTGTTTTTT
TRBV7-9	TRBD2	.	TRBJ2-7	CASSPRGDEQYF	TGTGCCAGCAGTCCCCGGGGGGACGAGCAGTACTTC
TRBV5-1	.	.	TRBJ2-7	CASRDGYEQYF	TGCGCCAGCAGGGACGGCTACGAGCAGTACTTC
TRBV29-1	.	.	TRBJ1-2	CSAGGNYGYTF	TGCAGCGCTGGGGGAAACTATGGCTACACCTTC
TRBV7-6	TRBD1	.	TRBJ2-7	CASSQKQGNEQYF	TGTGCCAGCAGCCAAAAACAGGGGAACGAGCAGTACTTC
TRBV10-2	.	.	TRBJ2-1	CASSESTIPHEQFF	TGCGCCAGCAGTGAGTCCACTATCCCCCATGAGCAGTTCTTC
TRBV19	.	.	TRBJ2-7	CASSIVPRDIYEQYF	TGTGCCAGTAGTATAGTCCCACGGGACATCTACGAGCAGTACTTC
TRBV2	.	.	TRBJ2-7	CASSEPALGVEQYF	TGTGCCAGCAGTGAACCGGCGTTAGGGGTCGAGCAGTACTTC
TRBV5-8	.	.	TRBJ1-1	CASSFKMNTEAFF	TGCGCCAGCAGCTTCAAGATGAACACTGAAGCTTTCTTT
TRBV7-8	TRBD1	.	TRBJ2-7	CASRSLAAGTGRPSSYEQYF	TGTGCCAGCAGGTCACTCGCTGCCGGGACAGGGAGACCCAGCTCCTACGAGCAGTACTTC
TRBV14	.	.	TRBJ2-1	CASSQAAGFTNEQFF	TGTGCCAGCAGCCAAGCGGCAGGGTTCACGAATGAGCAGTTCTTC
TRBV15	.	.	TRBJ1-5	CATSRNGVDQPQHF	TGTGCCACCAGCAGGAACGGGGTAGATCAGCCCCAGCATTTT
TRBV4-3	.	.	TRBJ2-1	CASGRFNYNEQFF	TGCGCCAGCGGGAGATTCAACTACAATGAGCAGTTCTTC
TRBV7-9	TRBD1	once	TRBJ2-7	CASSHITGGSYEQYF	TGTGCCAGCAGCCACATTACAGGGGGCAGTTACGAGCAGTACTTC
TRBV4-2	.	.	TRBJ1-3	CASALEAGGNTIYF	TGTGCCAGCGCACTGGAGGCAGGTGGAAACACCATATATTTT
TRBV29-1	.	.	TRBJ2-4	CSVEDSGIGDIQYF	TGCAGCGTTGAAGATTCAGGGATCGGGGACATTCAGTACTTC
TRBV7-9	.	.	TRBJ2-3	CASSSLPGASRDTQYF	TGTGCCAGCAGCAGCCTACCGGGAGCTAGTAGGGATACGCAGTATTTT
TRBV7-8	.	.	TRBJ1-1	CASSSSMNTEAFF	TGTGCCAGCAGCTCATCCATGAACACTGAAGCTTTCTTT
TRBV9	TRBD2	.	TRBJ2-7	CASSESGSSGYEQYF	TGTGCCAGCAGCGAAAGCGGGAGTTCGGGGTACGAGCAGTACTTC
TRBV11-3	TRBD1	.	TRBJ2-1	CASSPTGFNEQFF	TGTGCCAGCAGTCCGACAGGGTTCAATGAGCAGTTCTTC
TRBV30	TRBD2	.	TRBJ2-1	CAWNPGAGGLYNEQFF	TGTGCCTGGAATCCGGGCGCGGGAGGGCTGTACAATGAGCAGTTCTTC
TRBV4-1	.	.	TRBJ2-7	CASSPGINYEQYF	TGCGCCAGCAGCCCCGGGATCAATTACGAGCAGTACTTC
TRBV4-2	TRBD2	.	TRBJ2-2	CASSQVFGAGGATSGELFF	TGTGCCAGCAGCCAAGTGTTCGGCGCGGGAGGTGCTACTTCCGGGGAGCTGTTTTTT
TRBV28	.	.	TRBJ2-1	CASSPSERSPLYNEQFF	TGTGCCAGCAGTCCTAGTGAGCGGTCCCCTCTCTACAATGAGCAGTTCTTC
TRBV6-1	TRBD1	.	TRBJ2-7	CASSEVGTGAAEQYF	TGTGCCAGCAGTGAAGTCGGGACAGGGGCCGCAGAACAGTACTTC
TRBV2	.	.	TRBJ1-1	CASSDPGNEAFF	TGTGCCAGCAGTGACCCCGGAAATGAAGCTTTCTTT
TRBV11-2	TRBD1	many	TRBJ1-1	CASSLESTGWGAFF	TGTGCCAGCAGCTTAGAGTCGACAGGGTGGGGAGCTTTCTTT
TRBV27	.	.	TRBJ2-1	CASSPSGRHEQFF	TGTGCCAGCAGTCCATCGGGGAGGCATGAGCAGTTCTTC
TRBV11-2	TRBD1	.	TRBJ2-5	CASSSPNRDRQETQYF	TGTGCCAGCAGCTCCCCAAATCGGGACAGGCAAGAGACCCAGTACTTC
TRBV4-1	.	.	TRBJ1-1	CASSQDPGAVGTEAFF	TGCGCCAGCAGCCAAGATCCGGGGGCTGTGGGGACTGAAGCTTTCTTT
TRBV28	.	.	TRBJ1-5	CASSPVIVQGSDQPQHF	TGTGCCAGCAGTCCGGTTATTGTACAGGGTAGCGATCAGCCCCAGCATTTT
TRBV7-3	.	once	TRBJ2-7	CASRWAQIYEEQYF	TGTGCCAGCAGATGGGCGCAGATCTACGAGGAGCAGTACTTC
TRBV27	.	once	TRBJ2-7	CASSTVGRHSYEQYF	TGTGCCAGCAGTACCGTGGGACGGCACTCCTACGAGCAGTACTTC
TRBV27	.	.	TRBJ2-7	CASRIAHHSYEQYF	TGTGCCAGCAGGATAGCGCACCATTCCTACGAGCAGTACTTC
TRBV5-1	TRBD1	.	TRBJ2-1	CASSLGQGRNEQFF	TGCGCCAGCAGCTTGGGACAGGGGCGCAATGAGCAGTTCTTC
TRBV7-9	.	.	TRBJ2-7	CASLARDSYEQYF	TGTGCCAGCCTAGCGAGGGACTCCTACGAGCAGTACTTC
TRBV28	.	few	TRBJ2-2	CASRPPGEQNTGELFF	TGTGCCAGCAGACCCCCGGGGGAGCAGAACACCGGGGAGCTGTTTTTT